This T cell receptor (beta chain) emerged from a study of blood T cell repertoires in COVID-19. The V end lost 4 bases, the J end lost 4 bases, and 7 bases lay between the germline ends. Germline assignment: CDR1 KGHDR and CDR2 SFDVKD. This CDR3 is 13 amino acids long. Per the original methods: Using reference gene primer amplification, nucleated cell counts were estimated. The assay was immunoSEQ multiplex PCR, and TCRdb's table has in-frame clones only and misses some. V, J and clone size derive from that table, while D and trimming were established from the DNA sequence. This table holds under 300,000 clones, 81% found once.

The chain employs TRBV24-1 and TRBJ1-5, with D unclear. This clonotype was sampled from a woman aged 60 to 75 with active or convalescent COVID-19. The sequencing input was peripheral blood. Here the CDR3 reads CATSETGNQPQHF. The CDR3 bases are TGTGCCACCAGTGAGACGGGAAATCAGCCCCAGCATTTT.